The source of this TCR beta chain is a study of metastatic and nonmetastatic thyroid tumors. Study as a whole: Both malignant and benign thyroid patients supplied peripheral blood and tumor or nodule tissue samples, across which the repertoires of these patients were then compared. Findings and caveats of the study: For both blood and tumor, malignant thyroid tumors reportedly showed significantly higher TCR beta diversity than benign nodules did.

This clone has just a few counts. Its target is not known. Germline and junction disagree at one end, which may indicate a read error. Until they underwent thyroid surgery, no patient had received any treatment. CDR1 SGHRS and CDR2 YFSETQ come from the germline V gene. This CDR3 has 17 amino acids. The authors' processing: A classifier for distant metastasis in papillary thyroid cancer was constructed using CDR3 differences observed across clinicopathological groups. TCRdb re-called the PCR reads through MiXCR. These V and J calls originate from TCRdb's pipeline instead of the authors' own analysis. In the table there are 15,000 to 20,000 clones, roughly 13% of which are singletons.

This clonotype was sampled from a female donor with papillary thyroid cancer or a benign thyroid nodule (not recorded which). Some clones in this sample may be carry-over from other donors' samples. The sequencing sample was made of blood. The chain combines TRBV5-1 with TRBJ2-6; TRBD1 agrees at 10 bases. The CDR3 spells CASSRQGATSVANVLTF. In nucleotides, the CDR3 is TGCGCCAGCAGCAGACAGGGGGCCACCTCTGTGGCCAACGTCCTGACTTTC. Combining the CDR3 with reference TRBV5-1 and TRBJ2-6 gives the whole variable domain KAGVTQTPRYLIKTRGQQVTLSCSPISGHRSVSWYQQTPGQGLQFLFEYFSETQRNKGNFPGRFSGRQFSNSRSEMNVSTLELGDSALYLCASSRQGATSVANVLTFGAGSRLTVL.